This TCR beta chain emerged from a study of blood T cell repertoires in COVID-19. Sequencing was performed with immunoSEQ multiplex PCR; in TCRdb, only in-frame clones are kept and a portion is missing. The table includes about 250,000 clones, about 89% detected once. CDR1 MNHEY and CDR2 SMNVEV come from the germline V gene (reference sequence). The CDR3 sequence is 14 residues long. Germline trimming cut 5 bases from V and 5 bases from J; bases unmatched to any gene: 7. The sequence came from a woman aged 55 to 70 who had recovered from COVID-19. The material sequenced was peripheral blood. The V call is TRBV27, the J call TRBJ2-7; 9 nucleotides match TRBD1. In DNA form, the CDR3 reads TGTGCCAGCAGTCTAACAGGGGGCATCAACGAGCAGTACTTC. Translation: CASSLTGGINEQYF.